The source of this TCR beta chain is a study of control samples from healthy donors and cancer patients. Some clones are missing from TCRdb's copy, which holds only in-frame ones; the method was immunoSEQ multiplex PCR. The profile covers approximately 190,000 clones, with about 89% appearing a single time and 1.5% to 2% taken by the ten largest. The CDR3 covers 14 residues. Germline V gene data show CDR1 as SGHRS and CDR2 as YFSETQ. Trimming shortened V by 0 bases and J by 3 bases, and 9 bases separated the two germline ends. The table lists this clone with a count of one. The identical CDR3 is also encoded by other nucleotide sequences in the sample.

This TCR was sampled from a man aged 30-40 years in good health. The sequencing sample was made of blood. The chain is built from TRBV5-1 and TRBJ1-2; D is unresolved. The CDR3 region is CASSLGQDDYGYTF. DNA of the CDR3: TGCGCCAGCAGCTTGGGCCAGGATGACTATGGCTACACCTTC.